These T cell receptor beta chains were read from a single sample in a study of regulatory T cells in long-lasting Graves disease. TCRdb passed the multiplex PCR reads through MiXCR, listing each CDR3 protein once. The sample includes some 330,000 distinct CDR3 sequences, approximately 12% of them seen just once. The same sample was also studied in work on T cells in Graves' hyperthyroidism and ophthalmopathy.

The sequencing used peripheral blood mononuclear cells (PBMCs), collected at new diagnosis, from a patient treated with antithyroid drugs. These receptors were obtained from a woman aged 18-29 years with Graves disease. CDR3s include the opening cysteine and the closing phenylalanine or tryptophan. The order of the fields is CDR3 length, D gene, V gene, J gene, clone size, CDR3 DNA, CDR3 protein. A D gene is named only where the DNA matches it firmly. Clone size, where shown, is once, few, many, or a class for clones that have expanded.

15	-	TRBV7-2	TRBJ2-7	many	TGTGCCAGCAGTTCCAGACTGGGCTACTCCTACGAGCAGTACTTC	CASSSRLGYSYEQYF
14	-	TRBV4-3	TRBJ1-6	-	TGCGCCAGCAGCCAACACGGGTATAATTCACCCCTCCACTTT	CASSQHGYNSPLHF
13	TRBD1	TRBV6-1	TRBJ1-2	many	TGTGCCAGCAGCCGGGACAGGGCAAGAGACTACACCTTC	CASSRDRARDYTF
16	-	TRBV5-5	TRBJ2-1	-	TGTGCCAGCAGCTTGAATAGGAGGGCTGGGGACAATGAGCAGTTCTTC	CASSLNRRAGDNEQFF
11	-	TRBV30	TRBJ2-1	few	TGTGCCTGGAGCCGGTACAATGAGCAGTTCTTC	CAWSRYNEQFF
15	-	TRBV28	TRBJ1-4	many	TGTGCCAGCAGTTCACCCGCCAGCCAAACCGGGAAACTGTTTTTT	CASSSPASQTGKLFF
16	TRBD2	TRBV12-3/TRBV12-4	TRBJ2-1	many	TGTGCCAGCAGTTCCCGGACTAGCGGGGAAGGCGATGAGCAGTTCTTC	CASSSRTSGEGDEQFF
15	-	TRBV20-1	TRBJ1-2	many	TGCAGTGCTAGATACCTTAGGACCGAGAACTATGGCTACACCTTC	CSARYLRTENYGYTF
14	TRBD1	TRBV4-1	TRBJ1-1	many	TGCGCCAGCAGCCAAGGAAGCGGACAGGGTGAAGCTTTCTTT	CASSQGSGQGEAFF
13	-	TRBV29-1	TRBJ1-4	-	TGCAGCGTCCAGGGTGCAACTAATGAAAAACTGTTTTTT	CSVQGATNEKLFF
15	TRBD2	TRBV6-2/TRBV6-3	TRBJ2-7	many	TGTGCCAGCGGGGGTAGCGGGAGGATCATCCCCGAGCAGTACTTC	CASGGSGRIIPEQYF
16	TRBD2	TRBV7-9	TRBJ2-7	many	TGTGCCAGCGGGGCTAGCGGGAGGGCTGATCGGGACGAGCAGTACTTC	CASGASGRADRDEQYF
14	TRBD2	TRBV7-2	TRBJ2-7	many	TGTGCCAGCAGCCCTAGCGGTTATCCCTACGAGCAGTACTTC	CASSPSGYPYEQYF
14	-	TRBV7-9	TRBJ2-7	-	TGTGCCAGCAGCAGCTTTCTAACATTCTACGAGCAGTACTTC	CASSSFLTFYEQYF
18	TRBD2	TRBV11-2	TRBJ2-3	few	TGTGCCAGCAGCTTGGAGGCAGGACTAGCGGGAACTATAGATACGCAGTATTTT	CASSLEAGLAGTIDTQYF
10	-	TRBV20-1	TRBJ2-7	-	TGCAGTGCATCCGCGCCCGAGCAGTACTTC	CSASAPEQYF
16	TRBD1	TRBV28	TRBJ2-3	many	TGTGCCAGCAGTTTGGGAAAGGGGGCAGGCACAGATACGCAGTATTTT	CASSLGKGAGTDTQYF
14	-	TRBV7-9	TRBJ2-5	many	TGTGCCAGCAGCTTGGACCTACAAAAAGAGACCCAGTACTTC	CASSLDLQKETQYF
14	-	TRBV4-3	TRBJ1-6	few	TGCGCCAGCAGCCAAGGGATCGAGGGTTCACCCCTCCACTTT	CASSQGIEGSPLHF
15	-	TRBV6-2/TRBV6-3	TRBJ2-5	few	TGTGCCAGCAGGGACACACAGGGTCCTCCAGAGACCCAGTACTTC	CASRDTQGPPETQYF
14	-	TRBV12-3/TRBV12-4	TRBJ1-2	-	TGTGCCAGCAGTTTCGTGGCGGGAGGCTATGGCTACACCTTC	CASSFVAGGYGYTF
14	-	TRBV6-4	TRBJ2-2	many	TGTGCCAGCAGTGAAAGGGGGGTCACCGGGGAGCTGTTTTTT	CASSERGVTGELFF
14	-	TRBV12-3/TRBV12-4	TRBJ2-3	many	TGTGCCAGCAGTTTTGTGGGGGTCACAGATACGCAGTATTTT	CASSFVGVTDTQYF
17	TRBD2	TRBV5-1	TRBJ2-3	-	TGCGCCAGCAGCTCACCCGGGACTAGCGGGGGGGCAGATACGCAGTATTTT	CASSSPGTSGGADTQYF
13	-	TRBV29-1	TRBJ2-3	many	TGCAGCGTTGCAGGACTCCTAACGGATACGCAGTATTTT	CSVAGLLTDTQYF
14	-	TRBV20-1	TRBJ2-2	few	TGCAGTGCTAGAGATAGGGCAGGGCCCGGGGAGCTGTTTTTT	CSARDRAGPGELFF
18	-	TRBV3-1	TRBJ2-7	many	TGTGCCAGCAGCCCTATTGGGGAAATCGGCGTGCTCCCCTACGAGCAGTACTTC	CASSPIGEIGVLPYEQYF
14	-	TRBV7-3	TRBJ1-1	many	TGTGCCAGCAGCGAAGGACACCAGAACACTGAAGCTTTCTTT	CASSEGHQNTEAFF
14	-	TRBV6-1	TRBJ2-3	many	TGTGCCAGCAGGCACATTACCAGCACAGATACGCAGTATTTT	CASRHITSTDTQYF
17	TRBD2	TRBV7-8	TRBJ2-5	many	TGTGCCAGCAGCTTAGCGCTTGTGCGGGGGTACCAAGAGACCCAGTACTTC	CASSLALVRGYQETQYF
13	-	TRBV20-1	TRBJ2-7	many	TGCAGTGCCGCCTCGGGACGTACCTACGAGCAGTACTTC	CSAASGRTYEQYF
14	-	TRBV7-8	TRBJ2-7	many	TGTGCCAGCAGCCCCCAAATTTTGAGGGACGAGCAGTACTTC	CASSPQILRDEQYF
16	-	TRBV7-2	TRBJ2-1	many	TGTGCCAGCAGCATACCTCCAGGGTCTTCCTACAATGAGCAGTTCTTC	CASSIPPGSSYNEQFF
15	TRBD1	TRBV11-1	TRBJ2-2	many	TGTGCCAGCAGCTTAGAGGGACAGGCGACCGGGGAGCTGTTTTTT	CASSLEGQATGELFF
13	-	TRBV20-1	TRBJ2-1	many	TGCAGTGCCGAGCACACTAGATACAATGAGCAGTTCTTC	CSAEHTRYNEQFF
17	-	TRBV18	TRBJ2-5	many	TGTGCCAGCCATAAATCCCGGGTCTCCTGGAGGCAAGAGACCCAGTACTTC	CASHKSRVSWRQETQYF
16	-	TRBV4-2	TRBJ1-1	-	TGTGCCAGCAGCCAAGTGGTTGGGGCGGAGAACACTGAAGCTTTCTTT	CASSQVVGAENTEAFF
14	-	TRBV7-2	TRBJ1-2	many	TGTGCCAGCAGCTTAGGGGTAGGCCGGGGAGGCTACACCTTC	CASSLGVGRGGYTF
15	-	TRBV5-5	TRBJ1-1	many	TGTGCCAGCAGCTTTGGACAGATAGTGGGCACTGAAGCTTTCTTT	CASSFGQIVGTEAFF
18	TRBD2	TRBV7-3	TRBJ2-1	-	TGTGCCAGCAGCACGACTAGCGGGACATATAAATCCTACAATGAGCAGTTCTTC	CASSTTSGTYKSYNEQFF
15	-	TRBV6-1	TRBJ2-3	many	TGTGCCAGCCTCGAGCCCGGGCTAGGTACAGATACGCAGTATTTT	CASLEPGLGTDTQYF
15	-	TRBV6-1	TRBJ1-5	-	TGTGCCAGCAGTGAAGGACTCCTTAGCAATCAGCCCCAGCATTTT	CASSEGLLSNQPQHF
12	-	TRBV24-1	TRBJ2-1	-	TGTGCCACCGGCTCCGGGTACAATGAGCAGTTCTTC	CATGSGYNEQFF
17	-	TRBV4-1	TRBJ2-1	-	TGCGCCAGCAGCCAACTTCGCCTGGGCCTATCCTACAATGAGCAGTTCTTC	CASSQLRLGLSYNEQFF
16	-	TRBV7-9	TRBJ2-2	many	TGTGCCAGCAGCTGGGGACAACAGACGGGCACCGGGGAGCTGTTTTTT	CASSWGQQTGTGELFF
15	-	TRBV20-1	TRBJ2-3	many	TGCAGTGCTAGAGATCTCCAGCGGTCCACAGATACGCAGTATTTT	CSARDLQRSTDTQYF
12	-	TRBV6-1	TRBJ2-7	many	TGTGCCACCGACCGGACGGAGTACGAGCAGTACTTC	CATDRTEYEQYF
16	TRBD2	TRBV27	TRBJ2-1	many	TGTGCCAGCAGCCCCCTCCTAGCGGGAGGCTGGAATGAGCAGTTCTTC	CASSPLLAGGWNEQFF
17	-	TRBV5-4	TRBJ2-2	-	TGTGCCAGCAGCTTGTCGGGAACTCGTTTTTTTGGCGGGGAGCTGTTTTTT	CASSLSGTRFFGGELFF